These 24 T cell receptor beta chains share one sample of origin, sequenced in a study of cytomegalovirus exposure and HLA in healthy donors (dated by TCRdb to the late 2010s). The library came from the immunoSEQ multiplex PCR assay. A mixture of 60 forward primers for TCR Vbeta segments and 13 reverse primers for TCR Jbeta segments was used in the multiplex PCR. TCRdb stores this immuneACCESS table with in-frame sequences only. Part of the clones is absent; in the studies checked, under half of the shortfall reflects unresolved V genes, and no reason is known for the rest. The sample's table lists a count of 130,000 to 150,000 clones. Together, the top ten hold approximately 0.88% of the sample. The sample comprised PBMCs. These receptor sequences come from a male donor in good health and CMV-seronegative.

The chain employs TRBV4-3 and TRBJ1-4; unclear D gene. Between the trimmed V and J ends, which lost 1 base and 8 bases, there was a span of 14 bases. The CDR3 is 15 residues long. Germline CDR1 is LGHNA and CDR2 is YSLEER. The CDR3 spells CASSQVDFSGEKLFF. CDR3 coding DNA: TGCGCCAGCAGCCAAGTTGATTTCTCGGGGGAAAAACTGTTTTTT.

The chain carries TRBV28 and TRBJ1-6; 11 bases map to TRBD1. The CDR3 consists of 18 residues. Germline trimming cut 4 bases from V and 9 bases from J; bases unmatched to any gene: 14. The germline V gene has CDR1 MDHEN and CDR2 SYDVKM. Here the CDR3 DNA reads TGTGCCAGCAGTTCTGGGACAGGGGGGACACTTAGGGGTTCACCCCTCCACTTT. This gives the protein CASSSGTGGTLRGSPLHF.

CDR3 region: CASTVKGLAKNIQYF. The CDR3 nucleotides are TGTGCCAGCACCGTGAAGGGGCTGGCCAAAAACATTCAGTACTTC. The genes are TRBV6-6 and TRBJ2-4; D is perhaps TRBD1 (5 bases). This CDR3 is built from 15 residues. V lost 7 bases and J lost 1, with 14 bases in between. Per germline, CDR1 MNHNY and CDR2 SVGAGI (reference sequence).

This chain uses TRBV14 with TRBJ1-6; possible D gene TRBD1, 6 bases. The CDR3 length is 15 residues. V was trimmed by 1 base and J by 4 bases, leaving 8 bases between them. The germline V gene has CDR1 SGHDN and CDR2 FVKESK. The CDR3 reads CASSQGGQYNSPLHF. CDR3 DNA sequence: TGTGCCAGCAGCCAAGGGGGGCAGTATAATTCACCCCTCCACTTT.

This chain uses TRBV6-1 with TRBJ1-5, with D possibly matching TRBD1 (5 bases). There are 15 residues in the CDR3. The germline V gene encodes CDR1 MNHNS and CDR2 SASEGT. Trimming left V 2 bases short and J 0 bases short, with 8 bases between. The CDR3 DNA is TGTGCCAGCAGTGAAATGACAGTTAGCAATCAGCCCCAGCATTTT. Encoded protein: CASSEMTVSNQPQHF.

The J gene is TRBJ2-1, the V gene TRBV7-3; TRBD2 matches at 15 bases. V trimming: 5 bases; J trimming: 8 bases; junction bases outside the gene matches: 13. Germline values: CDR1 SGHTA, CDR2 FQGTGA. This CDR3 comprises 18 residues. CDR3 region: CASSPQSSGLAGGYEQFF. Written as DNA, the CDR3 is TGTGCCAGCAGCCCCCAAAGCTCGGGACTAGCGGGGGGTTATGAGCAGTTCTTC.

CDR3 protein: CASSLYSDNEQFF. As DNA, the CDR3 is TGTGCCAGCAGTTTATATAGCGACAATGAGCAGTTCTTC. This chain links TRBV27 with TRBJ2-1; a possible D gene is TRBD2 (5 bases). Per the germline V gene, CDR1 is MNHEY and CDR2 is SMNVEV (reference sequence). CDR3 length equals 13 residues. Trimming left V 1 base short and J 5 bases short, with 6 bases between.

For the CDR3, the DNA is TGCGCCAGCAGCTTGAGCGGGACAACATCCTACGAGCAGTACTTC. As protein: CASSLSGTTSYEQYF. The chain is built from TRBV5-1 and TRBJ2-7, with D perhaps TRBD2 (7 bases). The CDR3 covers 15 residues. CDR1 and CDR2 (germline): SGHRS, YFSETQ. V dropped 1 base and J dropped 1 base, with 12 bases sitting between them.

This chain links TRBV11-2 with TRBJ2-7, with TRBD1 as a possible D gene (6 bases). The CDR3 totals 17 residues. Germline values: CDR1 SGHAT, CDR2 FQNNGV. The V end was cut by 1 base, the J end by 4 bases, with 20 bases between. DNA for the CDR3: TGTGCCAGCAGCTTAGTGGTAGGGCAGGGGAAGGCTTACGAGCAGTACTTC. This translates into CASSLVVGQGKAYEQYF.

The genes are TRBV28 and TRBJ2-7; a weak D match, TRBD1 (6 bases). V lost 9 bases, J lost 9 bases, and 12 bases lay in between. The CDR3 contains 10 residues. Germline-derived CDR1 and CDR2 are MDHEN and SYDVKM. The CDR3 DNA follows: TGTGCCAGTAGAGGGACATCGCAGTACTTC. Amino acids: CASRGTSQYF. Filled out from reference TRBV28 and TRBJ2-7, the complete variable domain reads DVKVTQSSRYLVKRTGEKVFLECVQDMDHENMFWYRQDPGLGLRLIYFSYDVKMKEKGDIPEGYSVSREKKERFSLILESASTNQTSMYLCASRGTSQYFGPGTRLTVT.

The V and J genes are TRBV19 and TRBJ2-7, with 7 bases lining up with TRBD1. Germline-derived CDR1 and CDR2 are LNHDA and SQIVND (reference sequence). V dropped 9 bases and J dropped 2; count of bases not matched to a gene: 7. This CDR3 is 13 amino acids long. This CDR3 reads CASRQGQTYEQYF. The CDR3 bases are TGTGCCAGCCGGCAGGGACAGACCTACGAGCAGTACTTC.

The CDR3 DNA is TGCAGTGCTAGCGGGAAAGGCGAGCAGTACTTC. Residues: CSASGKGEQYF. This chain links TRBV20-1 with TRBJ2-7; D is perhaps TRBD2 (5 bases). The germline CDR1 and CDR2 sequences are DFQATT and SNEGSKA (reference sequence). The CDR3 totals 11 residues. Trimming removed 3 bases from V and 6 bases from J, with 9 bases in between.

This chain uses TRBV5-1 with TRBJ1-5; TRBD1 might be the D (6 bases). The V gene lost 4 bases and the J gene lost 3 bases, with 11 bases spanning the gap. Germline-derived CDR1 and CDR2 are SGHRS and YFSETQ. The CDR3 totals 14 residues. The CDR3 DNA reads as TGCGCCAGCAGCCCGACAGGTCTCAATCAGCCCCAGCATTTT. Translation gives CASSPTGLNQPQHF. Together with reference TRBV5-1 and TRBJ1-5, the CDR3 gives the full variable domain: KAGVTQTPRYLIKTRGQQVTLSCSPISGHRSVSWYQQTPGQGLQFLFEYFSETQRNKGNFPGRFSGRQFSNSRSEMNVSTLELGDSALYLCASSPTGLNQPQHFGDGTRLSIL.

The chain couples TRBV30 to TRBJ1-6, with D maybe TRBD1 (6 bases). Germline V gene data show CDR1 as GTSNPN and CDR2 as SVGIG (reference sequence). The CDR3 consists of 14 residues. V lost 0 bases and J 7 bases, leaving 10 bases between the germline ends. CDR3 region: CAWSVLGANSPLHF. The CDR3 bases are TGTGCCTGGAGTGTACTGGGGGCCAATTCACCCCTCCACTTT. Supplemented by reference TRBV30 and TRBJ1-6, the full variable domain reads SQTIHQWPATLVQPVGSPLSLECTVEGTSNPNLYWYRQAAGRGLQLLFYSVGIGQISSEVPQNLSASRPQDRQFILSSKKLLLSDSGFYLCAWSVLGANSPLHFGNGTRLTVT.

This chain connects TRBV7-3 to TRBJ2-7, with 13 bases matching TRBD2. In germline, CDR1 is SGHTA, CDR2 FQGTGA. The CDR3 runs 15 residues. Germline trimming cut 6 bases from V and 2 bases from J; bases unmatched to any gene: 4. CDR3 in amino acids: CASRLAGGPTYEQYF. The CDR3 DNA is TGTGCCAGCAGACTAGCGGGGGGGCCGACCTACGAGCAGTACTTC.

The chain employs TRBV9 and TRBJ1-6; no reliable D call. The germline V and J ends were trimmed by 0 bases and 5 bases, with 3 bases remaining between them. CDR3 size: 13 residues. Germline V gives CDR1 SGDLS, CDR2 YYNGEE. CDR3 region: CASSVADNSPLHF. CDR3 nucleotides: TGTGCCAGCAGCGTAGCTGATAATTCACCCCTCCACTTT.

The rearrangement uses TRBV29-1 and TRBJ1-4, with a weak D call TRBD1 (5 bases). Trimming removed 6 bases from V and 5 bases from J, with 13 bases in between. The CDR3 is made up of 13 amino acids. Per the germline V gene, CDR1 is SQVTM and CDR2 is ANQGSEA. The DNA for the CDR3 is TGCAGCGTGGGGGGAAACAGGAATGAAAAACTGTTTTTT. Amino acids: CSVGGNRNEKLFF.

The J gene is TRBJ1-2, the V gene TRBV7-9; D is ambiguous. The V end lost 10 bases, the J end lost 4 bases, and 7 bases lay between the germline ends. In germline, CDR1 is SEHNR, CDR2 FQNEAQ (reference sequence). This CDR3 is 10 amino acids long. The CDR3 nucleotides read TGTGCCACCCACTCCTATGGCTACACCTTC. Translation: CATHSYGYTF.

V and J are TRBV18 and TRBJ1-2; 8 bases line up with TRBD1. V was pared by 3 bases and J by 2 bases, with 8 bases of the junction left unmatched. The CDR3 length is 16 residues. Germline V gene data show CDR1 as KGHSH and CDR2 as LQKENI. CDR3 DNA: TGTGCCAGCTCACCTATCCGGGACAGGCAAAACTATGGCTACACCTTC. Amino acids: CASSPIRDRQNYGYTF.

This chain links TRBV6-5 with TRBJ1-1; 7 bases agree with TRBD1. The length of the CDR3 is 13 residues. With 2 bases clipped from V and 9 bases from J, the junction kept 6 bases outside the gene matches. The germline gives CDR1 MNHEY, CDR2 SVGAGI. The CDR3 nucleotides read TGTGCCAGCAGTTACCCCGACAGGGCAAAAGCTTTCTTT. Translating it yields CASSYPDRAKAFF.

The chain recombines TRBV15 with TRBJ1-5, with D unresolved. The CDR3 loop spans 14 amino acids. V gave up 1 base and J gave up 0 bases, with 4 bases separating them. The germline CDR1 and CDR2 sequences are LNHNV and YYDKDF (reference sequence). The CDR3, as DNA: TGTGCCACCAGCAGAGGGGCTAGCAATCAGCCCCAGCATTTT. This encodes CATSRGASNQPQHF.

This chain uses TRBV25-1 with TRBJ1-2; 10 bases align to TRBD1. The V and J ends lost 4 bases and 8 bases, in that order; junction bases with no gene match: 4. The CDR3 is made up of 13 amino acids. The germline gives CDR1 MGHDK, CDR2 SYGVNS. CDR3 in DNA: TGTGCCAGCAGTGCCGGACAGGGGGGAGGCTACACCTTC. This sequence encodes CASSAGQGGGYTF.

This chain uses TRBV7-2 with TRBJ2-7; 7 nucleotides line up with TRBD2. CDR3 length: 15 amino acids. Unmatched junction bases numbered 9, after V lost 5 bases and J lost 2 bases. Germline lookup yields CDR1 SGHTA and CDR2 FQGNSA. CDR3 residues: CASSTIGEGPYEQYF. CDR3 bases: TGTGCCAGCAGCACGATTGGGGAGGGGCCCTACGAGCAGTACTTC.

V gene TRBV28 combines with J gene TRBJ1-5; TRBD1 might be the D (6 bases). This CDR3 spans 14 amino acids. The germline V and J ends were trimmed by 6 bases and 1 base, with 10 bases remaining between them. Germline CDR1 MDHEN, CDR2 SYDVKM. The CDR3 sequence: CASSPTGSNQPQHF. CDR3 coding DNA: TGTGCCAGCAGCCCTACAGGGAGCAATCAGCCCCAGCATTTT.